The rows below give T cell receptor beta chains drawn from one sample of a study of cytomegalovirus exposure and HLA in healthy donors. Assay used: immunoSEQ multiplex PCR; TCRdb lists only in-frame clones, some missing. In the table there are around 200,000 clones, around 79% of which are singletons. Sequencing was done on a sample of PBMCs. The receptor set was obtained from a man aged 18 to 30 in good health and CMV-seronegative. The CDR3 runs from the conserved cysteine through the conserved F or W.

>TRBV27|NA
CASSQPGQMYEQYF
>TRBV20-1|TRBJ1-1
CSASRNTEAFF
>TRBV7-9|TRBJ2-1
CASSPWGGSADEQFF
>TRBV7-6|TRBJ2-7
CASSKYAVAPGQGSQEQYF
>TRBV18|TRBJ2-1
CASSPPTGSYNEQFF
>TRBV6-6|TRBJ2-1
CASSPRPDRYNEQFF
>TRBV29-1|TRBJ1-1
CSVDGQNTEAFF
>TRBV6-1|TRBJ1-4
CASSYTGEKLFF
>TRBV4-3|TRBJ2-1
CASSPSDYPNEQFF
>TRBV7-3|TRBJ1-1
CASSLLGNTEAFF
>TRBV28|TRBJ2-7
CASSGQALLFLTFPTAYEQYF
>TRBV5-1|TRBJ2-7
CASSLGQGDDEQYF
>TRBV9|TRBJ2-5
CASSVATRETQYF
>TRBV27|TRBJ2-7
CASSSQSYEQYF
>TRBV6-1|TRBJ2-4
CASSETGGSHIQYF
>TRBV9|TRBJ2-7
CASSVGPAAGGPYEQYF
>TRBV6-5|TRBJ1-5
CASSLLRSNQPQHF
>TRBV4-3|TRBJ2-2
CASSQWGGTGELFF
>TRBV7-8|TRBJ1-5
CASRLGTVSNQPQHF
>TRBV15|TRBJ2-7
CATSRWTDDEQYF
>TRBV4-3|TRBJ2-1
CASSSSYGSLNNEQFF
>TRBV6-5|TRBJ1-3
CASRPDKAGNTIYF